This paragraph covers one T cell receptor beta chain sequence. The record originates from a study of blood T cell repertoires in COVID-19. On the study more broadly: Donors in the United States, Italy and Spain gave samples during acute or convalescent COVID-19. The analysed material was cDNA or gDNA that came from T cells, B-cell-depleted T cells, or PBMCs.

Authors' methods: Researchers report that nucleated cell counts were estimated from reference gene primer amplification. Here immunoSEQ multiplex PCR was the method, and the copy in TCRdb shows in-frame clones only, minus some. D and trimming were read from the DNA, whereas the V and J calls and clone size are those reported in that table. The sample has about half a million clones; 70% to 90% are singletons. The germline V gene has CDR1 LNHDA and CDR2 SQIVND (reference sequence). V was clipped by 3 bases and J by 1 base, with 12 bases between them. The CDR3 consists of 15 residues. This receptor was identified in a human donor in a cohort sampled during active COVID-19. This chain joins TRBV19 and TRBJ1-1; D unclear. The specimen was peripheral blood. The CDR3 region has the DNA TGTGCCAGTAGTATCGGGTTCTTGAAGAACACTGAAGCTTTCTTT. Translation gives CASSIGFLKNTEAFF.